This T cell receptor beta chain is drawn from a study of blood T cell repertoires in COVID-19. In this sample, this clone turned up a few times. Original analysis: From reference gene primer amplification, estimates of nucleated cell counts were derived. Assay used: immunoSEQ multiplex PCR; TCRdb lists only in-frame clones, some missing. V and J calls plus clone size are reproduced from that table; the DNA served to infer D and trimming. Of about 64,000 clones in the sample, approximately 78% are singletons; the top ten hold 10% to 15%. In germline, CDR1 is SEHNR, CDR2 FQNEAQ (reference sequence). V lost 3 bases, J lost 8 bases, and 8 bases lay in between. The CDR3 sequence is 12 residues long.

The rearrangement links TRBV7-9 to TRBJ2-1; no clear D. Sequencing was done on a sample of peripheral blood. This clonotype was obtained from a human donor in a cohort sampled during active COVID-19. The CDR3 here is CASSFSMDEQFF. The CDR3, as DNA: TGTGCCAGCAGCTTTAGCATGGATGAGCAGTTCTTC. Combining the CDR3 with reference TRBV7-9 and TRBJ2-1 gives the whole variable domain DTGVSQNPRHKITKRGQNVTFRCDPISEHNRLYWYRQTLGQGPEFLTYFQNEAQLEKSRLLSDRFSAERPKGSFSTLEIQRTEQGDSAMYLCASSFSMDEQFFGPGTRLTVL.